Listed below are T cell receptor beta chains from one sample, sequenced in a study of CD8+ T cells in alopecia areata. TCRdb keeps only in-frame clones here, not all; method: immunoSEQ multiplex PCR. The sample lists around 150,000 clones; less than 70% were seen once. This specimen was CD4+ T cells sorted from blood, taken at week 24, from a patient treated with tofacitinib. These receptors all come from a human donor with alopecia areata. Each CDR3 is given with its conserved first and last residue. The D gene is left open where the match is weak. Part of the rows lack a size; the others show once, few, many or a class for expanded clones.

v_gene: TRBV6-1; j_gene: TRBJ2-7; d_gene: -; abundance: -; CDR3aa: CASGGTVTYEQYF; CDR3nt: TGTGCCAGCGGAGGGACGGTAACCTACGAGCAGTACTTC
v_gene: TRBV9; j_gene: TRBJ2-2; d_gene: TRBD1; abundance: -; CDR3aa: CASSVTGTGRLTGELFF; CDR3nt: TGTGCCAGCAGCGTTACCGGGACAGGGAGGCTCACCGGGGAGCTGTTTTTT
v_gene: TRBV7-2; j_gene: TRBJ2-1; d_gene: -; abundance: few; CDR3aa: CASSTGSGRSHEQFF; CDR3nt: TGTGCCAGCAGCACCGGCAGCGGCCGCAGCCATGAGCAGTTCTTC
v_gene: TRBV19; j_gene: TRBJ1-3; d_gene: -; abundance: -; CDR3aa: CASSISQINTIYF; CDR3nt: TGTGCCAGTAGTATCTCCCAAATCAACACCATATATTTT
v_gene: TRBV7-8; j_gene: TRBJ2-7; d_gene: TRBD1; abundance: few; CDR3aa: CASSLGQGAYEQYF; CDR3nt: TGTGCCAGCAGCTTAGGACAGGGCGCCTACGAGCAGTACTTC
v_gene: TRBV6-5; j_gene: TRBJ2-4; d_gene: TRBD2; abundance: few; CDR3aa: CASSELPGLGYF; CDR3nt: TGTGCCAGCAGTGAACTCCCGGGACTAGGGTACTTC
v_gene: TRBV6-1; j_gene: TRBJ2-3; d_gene: -; abundance: few; CDR3aa: CASSEARREDTQYF; CDR3nt: TGTGCCAGCAGTGAAGCGCGCAGGGAAGATACGCAGTATTTT
v_gene: TRBV28; j_gene: TRBJ1-5; d_gene: -; abundance: -; CDR3aa: CASSGAGSYQPQHF; CDR3nt: TGTGCCAGCAGTGGGGCGGGATCTTATCAGCCCCAGCATTTT
v_gene: TRBV27; j_gene: TRBJ2-7; d_gene: TRBD1; abundance: few; CDR3aa: CASSLVQGAYEQYF; CDR3nt: TGTGCCAGCAGTTTAGTCCAGGGGGCTTACGAGCAGTACTTC
v_gene: TRBV15; j_gene: TRBJ1-5; d_gene: TRBD1; abundance: -; CDR3aa: CATSRDWVQGQHNQPQHF; CDR3nt: TGTGCCACCAGCAGAGATTGGGTCCAGGGACAGCATAATCAGCCCCAGCATTTT
v_gene: TRBV5-1; j_gene: TRBJ2-1; d_gene: TRBD2; abundance: -; CDR3aa: CASSPSGGGGNEQFF; CDR3nt: TGCGCCAGCAGCCCAAGCGGGGGCGGGGGTAATGAGCAGTTCTTC